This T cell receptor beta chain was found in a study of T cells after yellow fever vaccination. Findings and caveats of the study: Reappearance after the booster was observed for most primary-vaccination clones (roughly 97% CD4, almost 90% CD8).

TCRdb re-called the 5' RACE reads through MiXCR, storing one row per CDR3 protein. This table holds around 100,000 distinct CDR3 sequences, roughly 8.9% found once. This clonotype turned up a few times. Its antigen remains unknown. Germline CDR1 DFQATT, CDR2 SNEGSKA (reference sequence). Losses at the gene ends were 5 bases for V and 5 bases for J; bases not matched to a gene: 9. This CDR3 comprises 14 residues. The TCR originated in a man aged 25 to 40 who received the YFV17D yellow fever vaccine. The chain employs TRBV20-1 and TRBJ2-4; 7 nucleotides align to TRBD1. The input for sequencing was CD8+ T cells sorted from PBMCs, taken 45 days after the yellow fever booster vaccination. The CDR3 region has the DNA TGCAGTGCTTGGGGACAGCGAGGTGAAAACATTCAGTACTTC. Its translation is CSAWGQRGENIQYF.